Here is one T cell receptor beta chain with its context. This clone was seen a single time. Its target antigen remains unknown. No clone much larger than this one lies a single base away; base qualities are absent. The CDR3 runs 15 residues from the cysteine to the phenylalanine. The entry retains the CDR3 DNA only, 45 bases that are in frame from base 1. Trimming costs V 5 bases and J 0 bases, and their ends lie 11 bases apart. Via the germline V gene, CDR1 is MNHNS and CDR2 SASEGT. Donors were healthy HIV-negative adults with no recently reported acute infections or vaccinations. Every donor was a Caucasian adult living in Nashville, Tennessee, USA. CD4+ T cells were enriched by magnetic negative selection, after which naive cells were positively selected on CD45RA and the negative fraction was taken as the memory subset. Blood was obtained by leukapheresis, after which PBMCs were separated by Ficoll-Histopaque density gradient centrifugation and cryopreserved in liquid nitrogen vapor phase. Purity and quantity of every magnetically sorted T cell population were checked by analytical flow cytometry. Genomic DNA was isolated from every sorted fraction and measured by UV absorbance on a Nanodrop 2000c.

This specimen belongs to a study of shared clonotypes between healthy human individuals (dated by TCRdb to 2019 to 2021). Looking at the study overall: The cohort comprised a couple of women and a few men aged 18 to 49 years. For each donor, CD4 naive and CD4 memory were each run on three plates, CD8 naive on two plates, and CD8 memory on one plate. To estimate repertoire size and how much clonotypes are shared between individuals, the study performed deep sequencing of blood TCR repertoires from 4 to 6 healthy adults. Different laboratories and diverse techniques were used to prepare libraries and sequence TCR repertoires, to increase sequencing depth and limit assay-specific biases. Leukapheresis yielded between about 0.94 and 8.9 billion PBMCs per donor.

Overall study results and their limits: Clonotypes shared by all four sorted-subset donors showed higher generation probabilities than non-shared clonotypes. Incomplete sequencing was indicated by rarefaction of sorted-subset datasets, despite the large sequencing depth. Only blood was sampled, and tissue TCR repertoires likely differ from those in blood. Larger estimated clonotype richness was generally found for naive subsets than for memory subsets. Roughly 5% of naive CD4, around 3.5% of naive CD8, about 2.5% of memory CD4, and about 0.4% of memory CD8 clonotypes were shared across a few donors. Based on pairwise subsampling, the degree of clonotype sharing among donors was expected to be affected by sequencing depth. Because the study included a small number of donors, the genetic and exposure-history diversity represented was limited.

TCR CDR3 regions were amplified from genomic DNA by multiplex PCR using the deep immunoSEQ assay. Extracted genomic DNA from each cell subset was distributed evenly across all wells of several immunoSEQ 96-well plates, and each plate was treated as a replicate. Each replicate PCR for sorted subsets received around 200 ng genomic DNA, equal to some 32,000 T cell genomes. Purified libraries were quantified with a Qubit 3.0 fluorometer, sized on a Bioanalyzer 2100, and re-quantified with the KAPA Library Quantification kit. Every immunoSEQ 96-well plate was sequenced on a dedicated single-read 150-cycle Illumina NextSeq 550 flow cell. From the authors' description of their analysis: Because the immunoSEQ output held only junctional sequences and lacked quality scores, the filtering could not match the filtering applied to full-length reads. Sequences were annotated with PyIR, a Python wrapper for IgBLAST v1.9, using IMGT germline references to assign V/J genes and CDR3. Reads were removed for weak V/J assignments (E-value above 1e-6), missing CDR3, stop codons, out-of-frame junctions, or ambiguous translated residues. A V3J clonotype was defined by an identical inferred V gene, J gene, and CDR3 amino acid sequence. To compute the percentage overlap between repertoires, the number of shared unique clonotypes was divided by the size of the smaller repertoire. Three approaches were used to assess repertoire richness: RTK rarefaction, the Chao1 estimator, and Recon v2.1 estimates of unobserved clonotypes. Generation probabilities were computed with OLGA for all TCRbeta clonotypes obtained by the gDNA method from several donors. Imported from immuneACCESS, the table was reduced by TCRdb to in-frame sequences with V and J called. These copies leave out some clones; in studies compared against another copy, an unresolved V gene accounts for under half, and the cause of the remainder is not known. V and J calls and clone size follow that table, whereas D and trimming were derived from the DNA. This sample has about 2.4 million clones in its table, and about 92% of those were observed once. Roughly 0.13% of the sample comes from the top ten.

Sequencing was performed on naive CD4+ T cells sorted from blood. The sample's cell subset or site label, decoded: CD45RA+ positively selected. This receptor was obtained from a man aged 18-30 years in good health. The sequence links TRBV6-1 to TRBJ1-5; no D gene is confidently identified. The CDR3 corresponds to CASSQEGISNQPQHF. The nucleotide sequence is TGTGCCAGCAGTCAGGAGGGAATTAGCAATCAGCCCCAGCATTTT.